This T cell receptor beta chain was identified in a study of blood T cell repertoires in COVID-19. Study details: Whether acute or convalescent, the COVID-19 samples came from the United States, Italy and Spain.

The V and J ends lost 0 bases and 1 base respectively, with 12 bases between them. Per the germline V gene, CDR1 is KGHSH and CDR2 is LQKENI. The length of the CDR3 is 16 residues. Original data processing: Researchers report that nucleated cell counts were estimated from reference gene primer amplification. TCRdb's table, derived via immunoSEQ multiplex PCR, lists solely in-frame clones and lacks some. D and trimming were read from the DNA, whereas the V and J calls and clone size are those reported in that table. The table has 250,000 to 400,000 clones, 70% to 90% seen once. Patients of the Seattle cohort, enrolled during active infection, were followed longitudinally.

The sequenced sample consisted of peripheral blood. The clonotype was recovered from a woman aged 25-40 years with COVID-19, enrolled during active disease. The rearrangement uses TRBV18 and TRBJ1-1; D is perhaps TRBD1 (5 bases). CDR3: CASSPPLAGENTEAFF. The CDR3 region has the DNA TGTGCCAGCTCACCACCTCTGGCGGGGGAGAACACTGAAGCTTTCTTT. Full variable domain (outside the CDR3, taken from reference TRBV18 and TRBJ1-1): NAGVMQNPRHLVRRRGQEARLRCSPMKGHSHVYWYRQLPEEGLKFMVYLQKENIIDESGMPKERFSAEFPKEGPSILRIQQVVRGDSAAYFCASSPPLAGENTEAFFGQGTRLTVV.